The next 21 T cell receptor beta chains were all read from a single sample in a study of blood T cell repertoires in COVID-19. Some clones are missing from TCRdb's copy, which holds only in-frame ones; the method was immunoSEQ multiplex PCR. The table lists 60,000 to 85,000 clones, 80% to 90% of them singletons. The sample taken for sequencing was peripheral blood. The receptors were sampled from a man in his 70s with acute or convalescent COVID-19.

The V and J genes are TRBV14 and TRBJ2-5; the D gene is possibly TRBD2 (6 bases). Trimming removed 4 bases at V and 5 bases at J, with 14 bases between. This CDR3 has 14 residues. Germline V lookup: CDR1 SGHDN, CDR2 FVKESK. The CDR3 DNA follows: TGTGCCAGCAGCCCCCAGAGGAGGGCGGAGACCCAGTACTTC. Its protein product is CASSPQRRAETQYF.

The genes are TRBV2 and TRBJ2-3; D is unresolved. There are 13 residues in the CDR3. From germline, CDR1 is SNHLY and CDR2 FYNNEI. Trimming took 3 bases from V and 7 from J, leaving 11 bases between them. CDR3 sequence (DNA): TGTGCCAGCAGTGATCCCTCGGTAAATACGCAGTATTTT. Protein: CASSDPSVNTQYF.

CDR3 region: CASSPGQIQETQYF. In nucleotides, the CDR3 is TGTGCCAGCTCCCCGGGACAGATCCAAGAGACCCAGTACTTC. The chain carries TRBV27 and TRBJ2-5; 7 bases agree with TRBD1. Germline V gene sequence: CDR1 MNHEY, CDR2 SMNVEV (reference sequence). J gave up 1 base and V 8 bases, and 7 bases lay outside the gene matches. This CDR3 region has 14 residues.

The V call is TRBV7-6, the J call TRBJ1-1; maybe TRBD1 (5 bases). Germline V CDR1 and CDR2: SGHVS, FNYEAQ. This CDR3 region has 18 residues. V lost 2 bases to trimming and J lost 4 bases, with 23 bases between them. This chain's CDR3 is CASSLNEMGVGGSTEAFF. The CDR3 DNA is TGTGCCAGCAGCTTAAACGAGATGGGGGTCGGGGGATCCACTGAAGCTTTCTTT.

The chain has TRBV6-1 and TRBJ1-5; 7 bases match TRBD1. Germline V gives CDR1 MNHNS, CDR2 SASEGT. Trimming removed 3 bases from V and 6 bases from J; junction bases left unmatched: 8. The CDR3 runs 15 residues. CDR3 nucleotides: TGTGCCAGCAGTGACGGGACAGCGGGTAGTCAGCCCCAGCATTTT. Protein: CASSDGTAGSQPQHF.

This clone was counted once. The chain carries TRBV18 and TRBJ1-2, with 8 bases matching TRBD1. Germline V gene sequence: CDR1 KGHSH, CDR2 LQKENI. The CDR3 covers 15 residues. Unmatched junction bases numbered 7, after V lost 3 bases and J lost 4 bases. The CDR3 nucleotides are TGTGCCAGCTCACCGACCCACGGACAGGGCTATGGCTACACCTTC. Residues: CASSPTHGQGYGYTF.

The genes are TRBV19 and TRBJ1-2, with 7 bases that match TRBD1. The V and J ends lost 4 bases and 4 bases, in that order; junction bases with no gene match: 6. Germline assignment: CDR1 LNHDA and CDR2 SQIVND (reference sequence). There are 14 residues in the CDR3. CDR3: CASSRRGLGYGYTF. The CDR3 DNA is TGTGCCAGTAGTAGAAGGGGGCTTGGCTATGGCTACACCTTC.

This sequence joins TRBV6-1 and TRBJ2-7; D is undetermined. This CDR3 contains 16 residues. V lost 0 bases and J lost 0, with 12 bases in between. Germline assignment: CDR1 MNHNS and CDR2 SASEGT. The CDR3 loop is CASSEALRVVSYEQYF. In nucleotides, the CDR3 is TGTGCCAGCAGTGAAGCGCTTCGGGTGGTCTCCTACGAGCAGTACTTC.

This clone has a handful of counts. The chain uses TRBV19 and TRBJ2-6; the D is unclear. With 3 bases removed from V and 0 bases from J, the gap between germline ends came to 6 bases. Germline CDR1 is LNHDA and CDR2 is SQIVND (reference sequence). The CDR3 spans 15 residues. The CDR3 loop reads CASSIWASGANVLTF. The CDR3, as DNA: TGTGCCAGTAGTATCTGGGCCTCTGGGGCCAACGTCCTGACTTTC. Together with reference TRBV19 and TRBJ2-6, the CDR3 gives the full variable domain: DGGITQSPKYLFRKEGQNVTLSCEQNLNHDAMYWYRQDPGQGLRLIYYSQIVNDFQKGDIAEGYSVSREKKESFPLTVTSAQKNPTAFYLCASSIWASGANVLTFGAGSRLTVL.

J is TRBJ1-2 and V is TRBV5-4; D is unresolved. Germline loops: CDR1 SGHNT, CDR2 YYREEE (reference sequence). CDR3 length: 12 amino acids. V was cut by 3 bases and J by 3 bases, with 6 bases left in between. This CDR3 is CASSSDYYGYTF. CDR3 DNA: TGTGCCAGCAGCTCCGACTACTATGGCTACACCTTC.

The rearrangement joins TRBV28 to TRBJ1-1; D remains ambiguous. V lost 2 bases and J 4 bases, leaving 11 bases between the germline ends. Germline CDR1 reads MDHEN; CDR2 reads SYDVKM. This CDR3 region has 14 residues. For the CDR3, the DNA is TGTGCCAGCAGTTTAGAGGTTGGTGCCACTGAAGCTTTCTTT. This translates into CASSLEVGATEAFF.

CDR3 in amino acids: CASSVILGAGVHTGELFF. As DNA, the CDR3 is TGTGCCAGCAGCGTAATCCTGGGGGCGGGAGTTCACACCGGGGAGCTGTTTTTT. This chain joins TRBV5-4 and TRBJ2-2; D is perhaps TRBD2 (7 bases). Germline V gene lookup returns CDR1 SGHNT and CDR2 YYREEE (reference sequence). CDR3 length: 18 residues. With 4 bases removed from V and 3 bases from J, the gap between germline ends came to 22 bases. Together with reference TRBV5-4 and TRBJ2-2, the CDR3 gives the full variable domain: ETGVTQSPTHLIKTRGQQVTLRCSSQSGHNTVSWYQQALGQGPQFIFQYYREEENGRGNFPPRFSGLQFPNYSSELNVNALELDDSALYLCASSVILGAGVHTGELFFGEGSRLTVL.

The genes are TRBV5-6 and TRBJ1-5, with 9 positions matching TRBD1. Trimming cost V 3 bases and J 2 bases; bases outside gene matches: 9. Germline V CDR1 and CDR2: SGHDT, YYEEEE. This CDR3 is built from 17 residues. The CDR3 loop reads CASSWGGQGMGNQPQHF. CDR3 nucleotides: TGTGCCAGCAGCTGGGGGGGACAGGGAATGGGCAATCAGCCCCAGCATTTT.

The J gene is TRBJ2-1, the V gene TRBV30; 11 bases match TRBD2. The CDR3 sequence is 17 residues long. The V segment lost 3 bases and the J segment 2 bases; nucleotides outside the gene matches: 9. Germline V gene lookup returns CDR1 GTSNPN and CDR2 SVGIG (reference sequence). CDR3 DNA sequence: TGTGCCTGGAGCGGATCTAGCGGGAGGACAACCTACAATGAGCAGTTCTTC. It encodes CAWSGSSGRTTYNEQFF.

The CDR3 nucleotides are TGTGCCAGCAGTTTAGGACTAGGGGTTGGCTACACCTTC. Protein sequence: CASSLGLGVGYTF. V and J are TRBV28 and TRBJ1-2; perhaps TRBD1 as D (5 bases). V lost 2 bases and J 7 bases, leaving 11 bases between the germline ends. The CDR3 totals 13 residues. Germline CDR1 and CDR2: MDHEN and SYDVKM.

This chain links TRBV7-8 with TRBJ1-5, with 8 bases matching TRBD1. Germline values: CDR1 SGHVS, CDR2 FQNEAQ. CDR3 size: 15 residues. After removal of 4 bases from V and 4 bases from J, the junction contained 6 bases not matched to a gene. CDR3 DNA: TGTGCCAGCAGCTCTCGGACAGGGAGTAATCAGCCCCAGCATTTT. Translating gives CASSSRTGSNQPQHF.

The chain recombines TRBV18 with TRBJ2-3; TRBD2 aligns across 12 bases. With V trimmed by 6 bases and J by 4 bases, 8 bases remained unmatched. Germline V CDR1 and CDR2: KGHSH, LQKENI. This CDR3 comprises 16 residues. In nucleotides, the CDR3 is TGTGCCAGCTCCCGCACTAGCGGGAGGCTGGCAGATACGCAGTATTTT. It specifies CASSRTSGRLADTQYF.

A single count supports this clone. This chain uses TRBV11-1 with TRBJ2-7, with a possible D match to TRBD2 (5 bases). Germline lookup yields CDR1 SGHAT and CDR2 FQDESV (reference sequence). CDR3 length: 12 amino acids. The V and J ends lost 5 bases and 4 bases respectively, with 9 bases between them. The CDR3 is CASSIRGYEQYF. The CDR3 DNA is TGTGCCAGCAGCATAAGAGGGTACGAGCAGTACTTC. The whole variable domain, filled in from reference TRBV11-1 and TRBJ2-7, reads EAEVAQSPRYKITEKSQAVAFWCDPISGHATLYWYRQILGQGPELLVQFQDESVVDDSQLPKDRFSAERLKGVDSTLKIQPAELGDSAMYLCASSIRGYEQYFGPGTRLTVT.

This rearrangement joins TRBV30 to TRBJ2-3; D is undetermined. In germline, CDR1 is GTSNPN, CDR2 SVGIG (reference sequence). V was pared by 2 bases and J by 5 bases, with 5 bases between. The CDR3 consists of 11 residues. Written as DNA, the CDR3 is TGTGCCTGGAGTAATAGAGATACGCAGTATTTT. The encoded protein is CAWSNRDTQYF.

The V gene is TRBV18, the J gene TRBJ2-3, with 7 bases aligning to TRBD1. Per the germline V gene, CDR1 is KGHSH and CDR2 is LQKENI. Trimming cost V 1 base and J 2 bases; bases outside gene matches: 9. This CDR3 has 17 residues. The CDR3, as DNA: TGTGCCAGCTCACCACTTTACAGGGGCTATAACACAGATACGCAGTATTTT. Encoded protein: CASSPLYRGYNTDTQYF.

The chain has TRBV9 and TRBJ1-3; 9 nucleotides line up with TRBD1. CDR1 and CDR2 from the germline V gene are SGDLS and YYNGEE. J lost 3 bases, V lost 3 bases, and 4 bases had no gene match. The CDR3 length is 15 residues. This CDR3 is CASSGGQGVGNTIYF. As DNA, the CDR3 is TGTGCCAGCAGCGGGGGACAGGGTGTTGGAAACACCATATATTTT.